This T cell receptor (beta chain) appears in the sequencing data of a study of regulatory T cells in long-lasting Graves disease. Overall study: The definition of persistent Graves' disease was over 5 years of antithyroid drugs with positive TSH receptor antibodies. Study-level points and caveats: Patients whose Graves' disease persisted exhibited lower TCR diversity than those newly diagnosed. Having few samples may have compromised the accuracy. Persistent disease preferred TRBV28, TRBJ1-2 and TRBJ2-5.

Time point specified: persistent/refractory GD, antithyroid drugs over 5 years with positive TRAb. The TCR library used RNA extracted from PBMCs. Through Arm-PCR of CDR3 regions and iRepertoire HTBI primers, TCR beta libraries were built. TCRdb reprocessed the multiplex PCR reads via MiXCR and lists one record per CDR3 protein. The profile covers approximately 500,000 distinct CDR3 sequences, with around a fifth appearing a single time and roughly 6.9% taken by the ten largest. V was clipped by 6 bases and J by 0 bases, with 23 bases between them. CDR3 length equals 18 residues. This clonotype was observed at least ten times. The antigen is unknown.

The chain is built from TRBV12-3 or TRBV12-4 and TRBJ1-1; D is possibly TRBD1 (5 bases). The TCR was taken from a female donor with Graves disease. The sequencing here drew on peripheral blood mononuclear cells (PBMCs), taken when the disease was refractory, from a patient treated with antithyroid drugs. Here the CDR3 DNA reads TGTGCCAGCAGGCGGTCGGATGGGGCCGGGCCTATGAACACTGAAGCTTTCTTT. Protein product: CASRRSDGAGPMNTEAFF.